This TCR beta chain was captured by sequencing in a study of long-term antiretroviral therapy in people with HIV. The CDR3 loop spans 14 amino acids. CDR1 is SGHRS and CDR2 is YFSETQ in the germline V gene. The ends were cut back, 6 bases at V and 2 bases at J, with 9 bases in the middle. This clone was found once. Investigators performed immunoSEQ version v3.0 at survey level. Method: immunoSEQ multiplex PCR; TCRdb's copy keeps in-frame clones and lacks some. The sample shows 20,000 to 25,000 clones, approximately 80% of them seen only once. The rearrangement uses TRBV5-1 and TRBJ2-6; D unclear. The origin of this receptor is a man aged 18-30 years with HIV. The sample here was unsorted PBMCs, taken 0.1 years before starting antiretroviral therapy. CDR3 DNA: TGCGCCAGCATGGGGTTCGCTGGGGCCAACGTCCTGACTTTC. This translates into CASMGFAGANVLTF.